The 2 T cell receptor beta chains in this list originate from one sample, sequenced in a study of blood T cell repertoires in COVID-19. The protocol was immunoSEQ multiplex PCR, while the TCRdb copy is restricted to in-frame clones and leaves out a portion. The data contain approximately 140,000 clones, less than 90% of them seen just once; the ten biggest clones take up less than 9%. The sequenced sample was peripheral blood. The receptors were gathered from a man aged 30 to 45 with COVID-19, enrolled during active disease.

This chain uses TRBV15 with TRBJ1-4; D gene uncertain. V lost 1 base and J 10 bases, leaving 13 bases between the germline ends. CDR1 is LNHNV and CDR2 is YYDKDF in the germline V gene (reference sequence). The CDR3 runs 14 residues. The CDR3 DNA follows: TGTGCCACCAGCAGAGCGGATGGAGGAGGAAAACTGTTTTTT. It codes for CATSRADGGGKLFF.

This chain connects TRBV5-6 to TRBJ2-3; 7 nucleotides line up with TRBD1. V gave up 4 bases and J gave up 2 bases; unmatched junction bases: 13. Per germline, CDR1 SGHDT and CDR2 YYEEEE. The CDR3 length is 17 residues. CDR3 nucleotides: TGTGCCAGCAGCATCACCCCGGGACAGTCTTTCACAGATACGCAGTATTTT. This translates into CASSITPGQSFTDTQYF.